This entry lists 18 T cell receptor beta chains sequenced from one sample in a study of blood T cells in healthy people across ages. A J-beta primer mix and a sample-barcoded 5' primer were used in a second PCR of roughly 7 to 12 cycles. TCRdb ran MiXCR on the 5' RACE reads and lists one entry per CDR3 protein. The sample carries 2 million or so distinct CDR3 sequences, around half recorded once. The sequencing input was blood. These receptors originate from a woman between 35 and 50 years old in good health.

This sequence joins TRBV5-1 and TRBJ2-1, with D perhaps TRBD2 (5 bases). V gave up 4 bases and J gave up 7 bases, with 12 bases separating them. The germline gives CDR1 SGHRS, CDR2 YFSETQ. The CDR3 has 13 residues. The chain's CDR3 is CASSPDGENEQFF. CDR3 nucleotide sequence: TGCGCCAGCAGCCCGGACGGGGAGAATGAGCAGTTCTTC.

The chain uses TRBV20-1 and TRBJ1-1; 7 nucleotides match TRBD1. In germline, CDR1 is DFQATT, CDR2 SNEGSKA (reference sequence). CDR3 size: 14 residues. With V trimmed by 5 bases and J by 4 bases, 10 bases remained unmatched. CDR3 in DNA: TGCAGTGCTTCCGGCCACAGGGGTGGCACTGAAGCTTTCTTT. This gives the protein CSASGHRGGTEAFF.

This clonotype turned up a few times. The V gene is TRBV5-5, the J gene TRBJ2-7, with 7 bases lining up with TRBD1. The CDR3 runs to 15 residues. The germline CDR1 and CDR2 sequences are SGHKS and YYEKEE (reference sequence). Trimming took 0 bases from V and 2 from J; bases not matched to a gene: 5. The CDR3 loop is CASSLVGQPPYEQYF. The CDR3 nucleotides are TGTGCCAGCAGCTTGGTGGGACAGCCTCCCTACGAGCAGTACTTC.

With regard to this clonotype: A read error may produce the germline difference seen at one junction end. The rearrangement joins TRBV4-2 to TRBJ2-7, with D unclear. Germline CDR1 is LGHNA and CDR2 is YNFKEQ. The CDR3 loop spans 13 amino acids. Written as DNA, the CDR3 is TGTGCCGGCAGCCAAGACTTGCCCTACGAGCAGTACTTC. Its protein is CAGSQDLPYEQYF.

In DNA form, the CDR3 reads TGTGCCAGCAGCCAACCCGAGTCCCAGGGTCCCCTCTATGGCTACACCTTC. Protein product: CASSQPESQGPLYGYTF. This chain links TRBV4-2 with TRBJ1-2, with D tentatively TRBD1 (5 bases). Trimming took off 2 bases at V and 4 bases at J, with 20 bases between the two ends. The CDR3 has 17 amino acids. Germline values: CDR1 LGHNA, CDR2 YNFKEQ.

This clonotype has a handful of counts. The V gene is TRBV7-9, the J gene TRBJ2-5; D not certain. In germline, CDR1 is SEHNR, CDR2 FQNEAQ (reference sequence). There are 12 residues in the CDR3. The V end lost 5 bases, the J end lost 5 bases, and 9 bases lay between the germline ends. The chain's CDR3 is CASSGRRETQYF. CDR3 nucleotide sequence: TGTGCCAGCAGCGGACGTAGGGAGACCCAGTACTTC. Variable domain in full (rest from reference TRBV7-9 and TRBJ2-5): DTGVSQNPRHKITKRGQNVTFRCDPISEHNRLYWYRQTLGQGPEFLTYFQNEAQLEKSRLLSDRFSAERPKGSFSTLEIQRTEQGDSAMYLCASSGRRETQYFGPGTRLLVL.

The rearrangement joins TRBV20-1 to TRBJ2-3; 8 bases align to TRBD2. Losses at the gene ends were 5 bases for V and 4 bases for J; bases not matched to a gene: 8. Germline V gene data show CDR1 as DFQATT and CDR2 as SNEGSKA (reference sequence). This CDR3 comprises 14 residues. For the CDR3, the DNA is TGCAGTGCTCCGCGGACTAGCCGGGCAGATACGCAGTATTTT. This encodes CSAPRTSRADTQYF.

This clonotype appeared many times. The chain employs TRBV6-2 or TRBV6-3 and TRBJ2-7, with D perhaps TRBD2 (6 bases). Germline loops: CDR1 MNHEY, CDR2 SVGEGT. CDR3 length: 14 amino acids. Trimming took off 1 base at V and 6 bases at J, with 13 bases between the two ends. CDR3 in amino acids: CASSYYGTSAEQYF. In nucleotides, the CDR3 is TGTGCCAGCAGTTACTACGGGACTTCGGCCGAGCAGTACTTC.

The V and J genes are TRBV4-2 and TRBJ2-1; D gene ambiguous. This CDR3 is 14 amino acids long. V was cut by 3 bases and J by 5 bases, with 11 bases left in between. Germline loops: CDR1 LGHNA, CDR2 YNFKEQ. In nucleotides, the CDR3 is TGTGCCAGCAGCCACCATCAACAAAACAATGAGCAGTTCTTC. Translation gives CASSHHQQNNEQFF.

The genes are TRBV18 and TRBJ1-2, with 7 bases identical to TRBD1. The CDR3 extends over 14 amino acids. Germline V CDR1 and CDR2: KGHSH, LQKENI. Trimming at V came to 4 bases and at J to 7 bases, leaving 9 bases not matched to a gene. Written as DNA, the CDR3 is TGTGCCAGCTCACTTAGGACAGGTGAACGTGGCTACACCTTC. Protein sequence: CASSLRTGERGYTF.

The sample holds a few counts of this clonotype. Here the CDR3 DNA reads TGTGCCAGCAGTCCCTCGCCCCATAGGGCAGATACGCAGTATTTT. This encodes CASSPSPHRADTQYF. The genes are TRBV6-6 and TRBJ2-3; no clear D. Germline V gene lookup returns CDR1 MNHNY and CDR2 SVGAGI (reference sequence). V lost 5 bases and J lost 4, with 16 bases in between. This CDR3 spans 15 amino acids.

Details on this clonotype: At one boundary the junction diverges from the germline segment, which might be a read error. V and J are TRBV20-1 and TRBJ2-5; D uncertain. CDR3 length equals 12 residues. CDR1 and CDR2 from the germline V gene are DFQATT and SNEGSKA (reference sequence). DNA for the CDR3: TGCGGTGCCCTACATGGGCAAGAGACCCAGTACTTC. This sequence encodes CGALHGQETQYF.

The rearrangement links TRBV3-1 to TRBJ2-7, with TRBD2 as a possible D gene (6 bases). The DNA matches TRBJ2-5 better at its end, which makes the J call doubtful. The V gene's germline CDR1 is LGHDT and CDR2 YNNKEL (reference sequence). The CDR3 is 12 amino acids. The CDR3 loop is CASSQVEGTQYF. In DNA, the CDR3 is TGTGCCAGCAGCCAAGTGGAGGGGACCCAGTACTTC.

There are a few counts of this clonotype. The genes are TRBV28 and TRBJ2-1, with a tentative D call TRBD2 (6 bases). CDR1 is MDHEN, CDR2 SYDVKM, per germline. V lost 2 bases and J 4 bases, leaving 15 bases between the germline ends. There are 16 residues in the CDR3. The CDR3 nucleotides are TGTGCCAGCAGTTTAGCGGGACCCCGCGGGTACAATGAGCAGTTCTTC. Translation: CASSLAGPRGYNEQFF.

This clonotype occurred a few times. The CDR3 loop is CSVGGQTEAFF. The CDR3 DNA reads as TGCAGCGTGGGTGGACAGACTGAAGCTTTCTTT. This chain joins TRBV29-1 and TRBJ1-1; D is perhaps TRBD1 (6 bases). The CDR3 is 11 residues long. Per germline, CDR1 SQVTM and CDR2 ANQGSEA. The V gene lost 6 bases and the J gene lost 5 bases, with 10 bases spanning the gap.

The chain uses TRBV7-9 and TRBJ2-1; D may correspond to TRBD1 or TRBD2 (5 bases each). The last part of the DNA fits TRBJ2-7 better; the J call may be wrong. The germline V gene has CDR1 SEHNR and CDR2 FQNEAQ (reference sequence). The CDR3 consists of 15 residues. CDR3 sequence reads: CASSKGDPSYNEQYF. CDR3 in DNA: TGTGCCAGCAGCAAAGGGGACCCCTCCTACAATGAGCAGTACTTC.

The chain is built from TRBV5-6 and TRBJ1-2; D is possibly TRBD1 (6 bases). V dropped 4 bases and J dropped 4 bases, with 14 bases sitting between them. This CDR3 region has 14 residues. Germline V CDR1 and CDR2: SGHDT, YYEEEE. The CDR3 DNA reads TGTGCCAGCAGCGGAGAACAGGGTATCTATGGCTACACCTTC. Translation: CASSGEQGIYGYTF.

J is TRBJ2-7 and V is TRBV27, with D possibly TRBD1 on 6 matching bases. With 2 bases removed from V and 0 bases from J, the gap between germline ends came to 14 bases. Germline assignment: CDR1 MNHEY and CDR2 SMNVEV (reference sequence). The CDR3 is 16 amino acids. Written as DNA, the CDR3 is TGTGCCAGCAGTTTAACCGGGACAACTAACTCCTACGAGCAGTACTTC. This encodes CASSLTGTTNSYEQYF.